This T cell receptor beta chain came from a study of cytomegalovirus exposure and HLA in healthy donors (dated 2017 in TCRdb). About the full investigation: In an earlier analysis of about 560 of the donors, 250 to 300 Gb of sequence data and 90 million to 120 million unique TCR beta sequences from 150 million to 200 million T cells were reported. Of the approximately 400 genotyped donors, approximately 82% fell in the genetic ancestry cluster associated with self-reported Caucasian donors. The number of donors typed differed by locus, with roughly 620-630 for A, B, C, DRB1 and DQB1, approximately 500 for DQA1, over 600 for DPA1, and around 450 for DPB1. Four to six DR-DQ haplotypes were handled as single units for association and clustering, since linkage in the cohort was strong. An early release that covered around 590 HLA-typed donors contained approximately 320 gigabases of sequencing data and roughly 84 million unique TCR sequences. Among 300 to 500 genotyped donors of the cohort, an average of approximately 240,000 unique TCR beta nucleotide sequences was sequenced per donor, of which roughly 17% were non-productive. Along with the roughly 710-subject first cohort, a separate validation cohort of over a hundred different subjects was used. In the later analysis, no new phenotypic data were used to find candidate immune exposures; instead, reliance was placed on TCR beta sequences and their occurrence across donors. Using immunosequencing, the study profiled T cell repertoires from about 610 subjects and related those repertoires to cytomegalovirus serostatus. Class I and class II HLA loci were covered by the typing at four-digit resolution. A later genetic analysis used genome-wide SNP genotypes for about three fifths of the 666 donors, treating that subset as a discovery cohort. To decide whether each TCR beta V gene segment behaved as functional or pseudogenic, an earlier analysis of nearly 600 of the donors relied on high-throughput TCR beta sequencing. Donor age, sex, ethnicity and CMV serostatus were collected together with the repertoire data. Every repertoire in the discovery cohort had been generated on one and the same sequencing platform. The study combined high-throughput TCR immunosequencing, statistical association of individual TCRs with disease status, and machine learning to predict cytomegalovirus infection status. The study was designed to test whether signatures of past pathogen exposure could be identified by cataloging public T cell receptors. To study patterns of TCR occurrence, a later analysis re-analyzed previously published TCR beta repertoires from 500 to 850 donors and added high-resolution HLA genotyping.

This clone was picked up one time. Its antigen remains undetermined. Base qualities were left out, and no much larger clone turns up one base away. Cut back by 4 bases and 10 bases, the V and J ends lie 20 bases apart. From the germline V gene, CDR1 is SQVTM and CDR2 is ANQGSEA. The CDR3 measures 14 amino acids from cysteine to phenylalanine. Only the CDR3 part of the read is kept: 42 bases, read in frame from the first base. Library creation used the immunoSEQ multiplex PCR assay. The multiplex PCR relied on a mix of 60 forward primers for TCR Vbeta segments and 13 reverse primers for TCR Jbeta segments. The CDR3 region of rearranged TCR beta genes was amplified from genomic DNA with a multiplex PCR assay. The Illumina HiSeq System was used to sequence the amplified TCR beta libraries as 87-base-pair reads. The original pipeline was this. Across the 600 to 700 repertoires, a later analysis counted some 80 million unique TCR beta chains, 9.5 million to 12 million of which were shared by at least two donors. To remove PCR and sequencing errors, raw reads were error-corrected and collapsed into unique sequences using a nearest-neighbor algorithm that merged closely related sequences. Alignment of CDR3 sequences to IMGT reference sequences was used to assign V, D and J gene segments. For a sequence to be retained, at least a six-nucleotide match to both a V gene segment and a J gene segment was required. A rearrangement was called productive if the CDR3 had no stop codons and remained in frame with V and J, and every other rearrangement was called non-productive. Following IMGT convention, CDR3 was defined as the stretch from the second conserved V-encoded cysteine up to the conserved J-encoded phenylalanine. In an earlier analysis of approximately 590 of the donors, sequences lacking an unambiguous match to a single V gene segment were excluded. In an earlier analysis of 587 of the donors, V segments were called functional above 56.7% productive rearrangements and were called segregating when the between-donor standard deviation exceeded 5%. A statistical classification framework was developed to diagnose cytomegalovirus status using the catalog of TCR beta chain sequences. A later analysis assigned V and J genes by comparing TCR nucleotide sequences with IMGT/GENE-DB human TR gene sequences. In a later analysis, CDR3 sequences and most-parsimonious VDJ recombination scenarios were assigned using the TCRdist pipeline. A later analysis defined each TCR beta chain by its CDR3 amino acid sequence plus V-gene family, and excluded reads lacking a unique V-gene family. In a later analysis, nearly 600 highly shared, low-generation-probability nucleotide sequences were removed to address suspected cross-contamination and a sequencing artifact. For each public chain, a later analysis derived a clonal expansion index from normalized ranks of inferred template counts within each repertoire. Generation probabilities in a later analysis came from a VDJ recombination model fitted to out-of-frame rearrangements, and those results were checked against IGoR. In a later analysis, TCR-TCR, TCR-HLA and TCR-CMV co-occurrence was scored with hypergeometric tests, and a repertoire-size bias correction was applied to TCR pairs. False discovery rates were estimated in a later analysis by permuting HLA or CMV assignments 20 times. In a later analysis, co-occurring TCRs were grouped using DBSCAN, and TCRdist sequence similarity was added for clustering within HLA-allele-positive subsets. Repertoires with fewer than 30,000 or more than 120,000 public chains, plus five repertoires with anomalous nucleotide sharing, were excluded from co-occurrence clustering. TCRdb mirrors the immuneACCESS table, restricted to in-frame sequences. Some clones are absent from its copies; in checked studies, under half trace to an unresolved V gene, and the reason for the others is unknown. V, J and clone size derive from that table, while D and trimming were established from the DNA sequence. For this sample the table gives some 65,000 clones, of which around 62% were detected only once. Jointly, the top ten make up about 3% of the sample.

The cohort was made up of several hundred healthy bone marrow donors. At the time of sampling, all cohort members were nominally healthy, though unrecorded immune exposures were likely present. The donor was CMV seronegative and was included in the group of around 320 seronegative cohort members. A peripheral blood sample was provided by each donor, and peripheral blood mononuclear cells were used for TCR beta sequencing. Genomic DNA was extracted from the blood cell samples with the Qiagen DNeasy Blood Extraction Kit. The paper's findings and limits, for the study overall: According to a later analysis, most CMV-associated TCR beta chains appeared to be HLA-restricted, and the HLA associations seemed to be driven largely by CMV exposure. In a later analysis, HLA-associated TCR beta chains showed more clonal expansion and lower generation probabilities than non-associated chains that were equally common. Linkage disequilibrium might explain the correlated functional status among segregating V segments, but an unknown experimental factor could not be excluded. In a later analysis, 16,951 TCR beta sequences were associated with specific HLA alleles at a false discovery rate of 0.05. An earlier analysis of approximately 530 of the donors showed that most TCR beta V segments appeared in productive rearrangements either about 87% or about 30% of the time, which broadly matched IMGT annotations. Immune exposure information for the cohort was limited to CMV serostatus. Sequencing depth was assumed to be roughly uniform across donors in the presence/absence analyses, though that assumption may not hold. In a later genetic analysis, a missense DCLRE1C variant was associated with V-gene and J-gene trimming of TCR beta chains, and the association was replicated in an independent cohort. Because counts were too low, 15 to 20 rarely observed V segments, including chromosome 9 orphons, were excluded from the earlier analysis of 500 to 700 of the donors. The classifier was reported to diagnose cytomegalovirus status with high specificity and sensitivity in both the original cohort and the validation cohort. Strong co-occurrence of HLA alleles, especially DR and DQ, made assigning TCR associations to individual alleles difficult. A further reported finding was that TCR beta sequences accurately predicted the HLA-A and HLA-B alleles for most subjects in the first cohort. A total of roughly 160 TCR beta chains were listed by the study as associated with cytomegalovirus. Most TCR sequences were observed very rarely across donors, whereas some public TCRs were present in many individuals. In a later analysis, the rate of TCR association differed among HLA loci, with DRB1 alleles having the most associated TCRs and HLA-C alleles having the fewest. In a later analysis, several top co-occurrence clusters were reported to appear linked to parvovirus B19, influenza, CMV and Epstein-Barr virus. Some IMGT-functional V segments, including TRBV6-2 and TRBV6-3, could not be distinguished by the 87-base-pair reads and were therefore excluded. In vitro tests confirmed that a few of the cytomegalovirus-associated TCR beta chains recognize cytomegalovirus antigens. HLA typing was unavailable for some donors at each locus, so association tests used only the typed subset. A later genetic analysis reported fewer N-insertions in productive TCRs among donors in an Asian-associated ancestry cluster than the roughly 720-donor mean. The authors suggested that the approach could potentially be extended to other disease states and immunological phenotypes. The cohort was sequenced for TCR beta chains only, and without alpha or paired-chain data the features that could be detected were limited. A cluster of highly shared sequence variants was judged likely to be a technical artifact of the sequencing pipeline.

What was sequenced was PBMCs. The receptor comes from a man aged 25 to 45 in good health and CMV-seronegative. The sequence links TRBV29-1 to TRBJ2-4; TRBD1 could be the D gene, as 6 bases match. The CDR3: CSVARQDPYTIQYF. The nucleotides read TGCAGCGTTGCCAGACAGGATCCCTACACAATTCAGTACTTC.